This T cell receptor (beta chain) was identified during a study of OX40 agonist ivuxolimab in advanced cancers. Whole-study context: Hepatocellular carcinoma, melanoma, renal cell or head and neck cancer was diagnosed in the dose-escalation patients.

TCRdb's copy holds only in-frame clones and misses some; the assay was immunoSEQ multiplex PCR. Among about 77,000 clones listed, around 82% were seen once. The source is an adult with an advanced solid tumor such as melanoma, head and neck, liver or kidney cancer. Sequenced material: CD4+ or CD8+ T cells sorted from blood, taken in a trial of the OX40 agonist ivuxolimab.

The DNA for the CDR3 is TGTGCCAGCAGCTTAATAGTTACTAGCGGCGAGACCCAGTACTTC. Translated: CASSLIVTSGETQYF. This chain links TRBV7-2 with TRBJ2-5; 8 bases line up with TRBD2. With V trimmed by 2 bases and J by 5 bases, 7 bases remained unmatched. Germline lookup yields CDR1 SGHTA and CDR2 FQGNSA. The CDR3 runs to 15 residues.